This TCR beta chain was sequenced during a study of cytomegalovirus exposure and HLA in healthy donors. Study information: Roughly 80% of roughly 400 genotyped donors fell in the Caucasian-associated ancestry cluster. Study-level points and caveats: There were several of the most significant clusters that appeared linked to common viral pathogens in a later analysis. Later on, analysis showed that most CMV-associated TCR beta chains appeared to be HLA-restricted.

Of note for this clone: Its matching antigen is unknown.

Vbeta (60) and Jbeta (13) primers were used in the PCR. Only in-frame clones appear in the TCRdb table, and some are missing; sequencing was by immunoSEQ multiplex PCR. The table lists some 200,000 clones, 75% to 90% of them singletons. The donors were healthy bone marrow donors. In germline, CDR1 is LNHDA, CDR2 SQIVND (reference sequence). V gave up 0 bases and J gave up 3 bases, with 14 bases separating them. CDR3 size: 16 residues. The gene calls are TRBV19 and TRBJ1-2; no reliable D call. This TCR derives from a man aged 40-49 years in good health and CMV-seropositive. The material sequenced was PBMCs. CDR3 sequence reads: CASSIDLGRQDYGYTF. CDR3 coding DNA: TGTGCCAGTAGTATAGATCTCGGCAGACAAGACTATGGCTACACCTTC.